The rows below give T cell receptor beta chains drawn from one sample of a study of shared clonotypes between healthy human individuals. Data came from immunoSEQ multiplex PCR; TCRdb stores just in-frame clones and leaves some out. The sample contains 2 million to 3 million clones, around nine tenths of which appear only once. Material for sequencing was naive CD4+ T cells sorted from blood. The receptors were gathered from a man aged 18 to 30 in good health. CDR3s include the opening cysteine and the closing phenylalanine or tryptophan. The D gene is left open where the match is weak. Rows may omit the clone size; those that give it use once, few, many or a size class.

NA,TRBJ1-5,TRBV5-1,NA,CASSLGDSYNQPQHF,TGCGCCAGCAGCTTGGGGGACTCCTACAATCAGCCCCAGCATTTT
once,TRBJ1-2,TRBV20-1,NA,CSAHQGKGYTF,TGCAGTGCGCACCAGGGAAAAGGCTACACCTTC
NA,TRBJ2-1,TRBV5-1,TRBD2,CASKREGAYNEQFF,TGCGCCAGCAAGCGGGAGGGCGCCTACAATGAGCAGTTCTTC
NA,TRBJ2-5,TRBV19,TRBD1,CASSIGPGGETQYF,TGTGCCAGTAGTATAGGCCCAGGGGGAGAGACCCAGTACTTC
NA,TRBJ2-6,TRBV9,NA,CASSESPTGDYSGANVLTF,TGTGCCAGCAGCGAGTCCCCGACAGGGGACTACTCTGGGGCCAACGTCCTGACTTTC
NA,TRBJ2-1,TRBV21-1,NA,CAIPGGYEQFF,TGTGCCATTCCGGGGGGGTATGAGCAGTTCTTC
NA,TRBJ1-4,TRBV11-2,NA,CASSLLRTATNEKLFF,TGTGCCAGCAGCTTACTGCGGACAGCTACTAATGAAAAACTGTTTTTT
NA,TRBJ2-1,TRBV18,NA,CASSPVGEQFF,TGTGCCAGCTCACCTGTGGGAGAGCAGTTCTTC
NA,TRBJ2-1,TRBV10-3,TRBD2,CAISEPGGLYNEQFF,TGTGCCATCAGTGAGCCGGGGGGGCTCTACAATGAGCAGTTCTTC
NA,TRBJ1-2,TRBV5-3,TRBD1,CARSRGQGNYGYTF,TGTGCCAGAAGCCGGGGACAGGGAAACTATGGCTACACCTTC
few,TRBJ1-2,TRBV4-2,NA,CASSQATQELTYGYTF,TGTGCCAGCAGCCAAGCGACCCAGGAGCTGACCTATGGCTACACCTTC
NA,TRBJ2-5,TRBV5-6,NA,CASSLGLGETQYF,TGTGCCAGCAGCTTGGGGCTAGGCGAGACCCAGTACTTC
NA,TRBJ2-7,TRBV15,NA,CATSRGQNYEQYF,TGTGCCACCAGCAGAGGACAGAACTACGAGCAGTACTTC
once,TRBJ1-6,TRBV27,NA,CASSPLEGPLSPLHF,TGTGCCAGCAGTCCACTTGAAGGGCCCCTTTCACCCCTCCACTTT
NA,TRBJ1-1,TRBV5-1,TRBD1,CASSTQTGTTEAFF,TGCGCCAGCAGCACCCAGACAGGGACCACTGAAGCTTTCTTT
NA,TRBJ2-1,TRBV27,TRBD2,CASSLFRLARDEQFF,TGTGCCAGCAGTTTATTTCGACTAGCGAGAGATGAGCAGTTCTTC
NA,TRBJ2-7,TRBV28,TRBD2,CASSFMGTGRYEQYF,TGTGCCAGCAGTTTCATGGGGACCGGGAGGTACGAGCAGTACTTC
NA,TRBJ2-1,TRBV28,NA,CASSFLDTASSYNEQFF,TGTGCCAGCAGTTTTTTGGACACGGCGAGCTCCTACAATGAGCAGTTCTTC
NA,TRBJ1-3,TRBV6-1,NA,CASRGGGSGNTIYF,TGTGCCAGCAGGGGAGGGGGCTCTGGAAACACCATATATTTT
NA,TRBJ2-7,TRBV7-2,NA,CASSSSVAYEQYF,TGTGCCAGCAGCTCTAGCGTAGCCTACGAGCAGTACTTC
once,TRBJ2-5,TRBV18,NA,CASSPRGETQYF,TGTGCCAGCTCACCGAGGGGGGAGACCCAGTACTTC
NA,TRBJ1-3,TRBV2,NA,CASSIGESSGNTIYF,TGTGCCAGCAGTATCGGGGAGAGCTCTGGAAACACCATATATTTT
NA,TRBJ2-7,TRBV7-2,NA,CASSSYRQDQYF,TGTGCCAGCAGCTCGTACCGACAGGATCAGTACTTC
NA,TRBJ1-1,TRBV7-2,NA,CASSLRGSLTEAFF,TGTGCCAGCAGCCTTCGGGGTTCTTTAACTGAAGCTTTCTTT
NA,TRBJ2-3,TRBV19,NA,CASSEKEGTVSTDTQYF,TGTGCCAGTAGCGAGAAGGAGGGGACGGTGAGCACAGATACGCAGTATTTT
NA,TRBJ1-6,TRBV5-1,TRBD1,CASSGTGQANSPLHF,TGCGCCAGCAGCGGCACGGGACAGGCAAATTCACCCCTCCACTTT
NA,TRBJ1-4,TRBV12-2,NA,CASRFNFGTNEKLFF,TGTGCAAGTCGCTTCAACTTCGGTACTAATGAAAAACTGTTTTTT
once,TRBJ2-1,TRBV5-1,TRBD2,CASSIIAGGPSNEQFF,TGCGCCAGCAGCATCATAGCGGGAGGGCCTTCAAATGAGCAGTTCTTC
NA,TRBJ2-7,TRBV6-5,TRBD2,CASSYSASGIYEQYF,TGTGCCAGCAGTTACTCGGCTAGCGGGATATACGAGCAGTACTTC